These 21 T cell receptor beta chains share one sample of origin, sequenced in a study of blood T cell repertoires in COVID-19 (TCRdb year 2020). Libraries came from the immunoSEQ multiplex PCR assay. TCRdb limited this immuneACCESS table to in-frame rearrangements with V and J called. A share of clones is missing; checked studies link under half to unresolved V genes, and the rest is unexplained. The sample table records some 250,000 clones; around 83% of these occur just once. Roughly 2% of the sample belongs to the ten largest clones. The source material was peripheral blood. These receptors originate from a man younger than 40 who had recovered from COVID-19.

The chain has TRBV5-4 and TRBJ2-7; 8 bases agree with TRBD1. The CDR3 loop spans 14 amino acids. V dropped 4 bases and J dropped 0; count of bases not matched to a gene: 3. Germline V gene data show CDR1 as SGHNT and CDR2 as YYREEE (reference sequence). CDR3: CASSPGGGSYEQYF. CDR3 DNA sequence: TGTGCCAGCAGCCCAGGGGGCGGCTCCTACGAGCAGTACTTC.

The chain joins TRBV4-2 to TRBJ1-3, with a possible D match to TRBD1 (5 bases). Germline V gives CDR1 LGHNA, CDR2 YNFKEQ. The CDR3 is made up of 13 amino acids. V was clipped by 0 bases and J by 8 bases, with 8 bases between them. This CDR3 reads CASSQDSGYTIYF. The CDR3 region has the DNA TGTGCCAGCAGCCAAGATTCAGGGTACACCATATATTTT.

J is TRBJ1-2 and V is TRBV5-4, with D perhaps matching TRBD1 (6 bases). Germline V gene lookup returns CDR1 SGHNT and CDR2 YYREEE (reference sequence). The CDR3 loop spans 14 amino acids. V shed 0 bases and J shed 4 bases, with 10 bases lying between them. DNA of the CDR3: TGTGCCAGCAGCTTGGGGCAGGACAGCTATGGCTACACCTTC. This codes for CASSLGQDSYGYTF. Full variable domain (remainder filled in from reference TRBV5-4 and TRBJ1-2): ETGVTQSPTHLIKTRGQQVTLRCSSQSGHNTVSWYQQALGQGPQFIFQYYREEENGRGNFPPRFSGLQFPNYSSELNVNALELDDSALYLCASSLGQDSYGYTFGSGTRLTVV.

The rearrangement uses TRBV19 and TRBJ2-3; 7 bases are shared with TRBD2. Germline V gene lookup returns CDR1 LNHDA and CDR2 SQIVND (reference sequence). V was pared by 8 bases and J by 0 bases, with 8 bases of the junction left unmatched. The CDR3 loop spans 15 amino acids. Written as DNA, the CDR3 is TGTGCCAGTTGTTCCAGCGGGGTTAGCACAGATACGCAGTATTTT. Translating gives CASCSSGVSTDTQYF.

The chain employs TRBV19 and TRBJ1-2, with D possibly matching TRBD1 (6 bases). Trimming stripped 1 base from V and 0 bases from J, with 12 bases between. Germline V gene sequence: CDR1 LNHDA, CDR2 SQIVND (reference sequence). This CDR3 region has 16 residues. The CDR3 bases are TGTGCCAGTAGTATAGCTCCCACAGGGACTAACTATGGCTACACCTTC. This gives the protein CASSIAPTGTNYGYTF.

The chain recombines TRBV18 with TRBJ1-4; no reliable D call. V gave up 4 bases and J gave up 1 base, with 7 bases separating them. CDR1 is KGHSH and CDR2 is LQKENI in the germline V gene. The CDR3 sequence is 14 residues long. The CDR3: CASSRSGTNEKLFF. The CDR3 bases are TGTGCCAGCTCACGATCAGGAACTAATGAAAAACTGTTTTTT.

The gene calls are TRBV5-1 and TRBJ2-5, with TRBD2 identical over 7 bases. The CDR3 is made up of 12 amino acids. The trim removed 4 bases at V and 5 bases at J, leaving 2 bases unmatched. Per the germline V gene, CDR1 is SGHRS and CDR2 is YFSETQ. CDR3 region: CASSPGGETQYF. In nucleotides, the CDR3 is TGCGCCAGCAGCCCCGGGGGGGAGACCCAGTACTTC.

The chain links TRBV11-2 to TRBJ2-1, with TRBD2 matching 7 bases. Germline V lookup: CDR1 SGHAT, CDR2 FQNNGV. CDR3 length equals 17 residues. V was clipped by 9 bases and J by 5 bases; unmatched bases: 19. The CDR3 region is CASIRDYQRTSNNEQFF. For the CDR3, the DNA is TGTGCCAGTATAAGGGACTACCAACGTACTAGTAACAATGAGCAGTTCTTC.

This sequence joins TRBV6-5 and TRBJ2-5, with D maybe TRBD1 (7 bases). The germline V gene encodes CDR1 MNHEY and CDR2 SVGAGI. Trimming removed 8 bases from V and 5 bases from J, with 15 bases in between. The CDR3 has 13 amino acids. Written as DNA, the CDR3 is TGTGCCAGCGTGGGGCAGGGGGGCGAGACCCAGTACTTC. Protein product: CASVGQGGETQYF.

The J gene is TRBJ2-7, the V gene TRBV29-1, with 8 positions matching TRBD1. Germline-derived CDR1 and CDR2 are SQVTM and ANQGSEA. The CDR3 has 11 amino acids. V was pared by 7 bases and J by 3 bases, with 2 bases of the junction left unmatched. CDR3 sequence (DNA): TGCAGCGCGACAGGGGTCTACGAGCAGTACTTC. The encoded protein is CSATGVYEQYF.

This sequence joins TRBV7-9 and TRBJ2-1; 12 bases align to TRBD1. V lost 5 bases to trimming and J lost 8 bases; unmatched junction nucleotides: 7. This CDR3 comprises 15 residues. Germline lookup yields CDR1 SEHNR and CDR2 FQNEAQ (reference sequence). The DNA of the CDR3 is TGTGCCAGCAGCGCACCGGGACAGGGGGCCGATGAGCAGTTCTTC. Its translation: CASSAPGQGADEQFF.

The chain links TRBV27 to TRBJ1-2; 9 positions agree with TRBD1. This CDR3 contains 14 residues. Germline values: CDR1 MNHEY, CDR2 SMNVEV (reference sequence). V lost 5 bases, J lost 8 bases, and 9 bases stayed unmatched. CDR3 sequence: CASSLRTGASGYTF. The CDR3 DNA is TGTGCCAGCAGTCTCCGGACAGGGGCAAGCGGCTACACCTTC.

V is TRBV19 and J is TRBJ1-5; 10 bases agree with TRBD1. Germline loops: CDR1 LNHDA, CDR2 SQIVND (reference sequence). The CDR3 has 16 residues. V lost 5 bases to trimming and J lost 7 bases; unmatched junction nucleotides: 11. The CDR3 loop reads CASSPRDRGLGQPQHF. In DNA form, the CDR3 reads TGTGCCAGTAGTCCCCGGGACAGGGGACTAGGGCAGCCCCAGCATTTT.

This chain joins TRBV2 and TRBJ1-2; no firm D call. Germline CDR1 SNHLY, CDR2 FYNNEI. V lost 7 bases, J lost 7 bases, and 13 bases lay in between. The CDR3 extends over 12 amino acids. The CDR3 region is CASILDVGGYTF. Written as DNA, the CDR3 is TGTGCCAGCATCCTAGACGTAGGTGGCTACACCTTC.

This clone has just one count. The rearrangement links TRBV13 to TRBJ2-1; 13 bases map to TRBD2. The J segment lost 6 bases and the V segment lost 0 bases, leaving 11 bases of the junction unmatched. Germline assignment: CDR1 PRHDT and CDR2 FYEKMQ (reference sequence). The CDR3 consists of 19 residues. As DNA, the CDR3 is TGTGCCAGCAGCTTAGGCCTCCGGGGACTAGCGGGACCCACCAATGAGCAGTTCTTC. Residues: CASSLGLRGLAGPTNEQFF. The full variable domain, rest sourced from reference TRBV13 and TRBJ2-1, is AAGVIQSPRHLIKEKRETATLKCYPIPRHDTVYWYQQGPGQDPQFLISFYEKMQSDKGSIPDRFSAQQFSDYHSELNMSSLELGDSALYFCASSLGLRGLAGPTNEQFFGPGTRLTVL.

This clone showed up just once. The CDR3 reads CASSPTGQGWETQYF. The CDR3 DNA follows: TGTGCCAGCAGCCCCACAGGACAGGGATGGGAGACCCAGTACTTC. The V call is TRBV11-1, the J call TRBJ2-5, with 8 bases fitting TRBD1. V lost 5 bases and J lost 5; bases outside the gene matches: 10. Germline V gene lookup returns CDR1 SGHAT and CDR2 FQDESV (reference sequence). The CDR3 runs 15 residues. Supplemented by reference TRBV11-1 and TRBJ2-5, the full variable domain reads EAEVAQSPRYKITEKSQAVAFWCDPISGHATLYWYRQILGQGPELLVQFQDESVVDDSQLPKDRFSAERLKGVDSTLKIQPAELGDSAMYLCASSPTGQGWETQYFGPGTRLLVL.

A note on this clone: This same CDR3 is encoded by further DNA sequences in the sample. This chain uses TRBV27 with TRBJ2-1; weak D call: TRBD1 (6 bases). Germline V CDR1 and CDR2: MNHEY, SMNVEV (reference sequence). Trimming shortened V by 3 bases and J by 1 base, and 7 bases separated the two germline ends. This CDR3 contains 14 residues. The CDR3 nucleotides read TGTGCCAGCAGTTTGAGGGGGTCCTACAATGAGCAGTTCTTC. Encoded protein: CASSLRGSYNEQFF.

V usage is TRBV7-6 and J usage is TRBJ2-7; D gene ambiguous. The CDR3 consists of 15 residues. CDR1 and CDR2 (germline): SGHVS, FNYEAQ. V lost 4 bases to trimming and J lost 2 bases, with 15 bases between them. The CDR3 sequence: CASSSLIAQAYEQYV. The DNA of the CDR3 is TGTGCCAGCAGCTCCCTTATCGCCCAGGCCTACGAGCAGTACGTC.

The chain has TRBV6-5 and TRBJ2-5; D is perhaps TRBD1 (6 bases). Germline V lookup: CDR1 MNHEY, CDR2 SVGAGI. V lost 6 bases and J lost 0, with 14 bases in between. The CDR3 is 15 residues long. The CDR3 sequence: CASRPTGQHQETQYF. The CDR3 coding sequence is TGTGCCAGCAGACCGACGGGACAACACCAAGAGACCCAGTACTTC.

The CDR3 loop reads CASSARDRGDIQYF. CDR3 DNA sequence: TGCGCCAGCAGCGCGCGGGACCGGGGGGACATTCAGTACTTC. V and J are TRBV5-1 and TRBJ2-4, with 7 bases aligning to TRBD2. Trimming at V came to 4 bases and at J to 8 bases, leaving 9 bases not matched to a gene. CDR1 is SGHRS, CDR2 YFSETQ, per germline. This CDR3 contains 14 residues.

The rearrangement joins TRBV10-3 to TRBJ1-5, with D unresolved. From germline, CDR1 is ENHRY and CDR2 SYGVKD. Trimming shortened V by 5 bases and J by 5 bases, and 10 bases separated the two germline ends. The CDR3 consists of 13 residues. CDR3 DNA sequence: TGTGCCATCAGTAAGGAGGTAGATCAGCCCCAGCATTTT. It translates to CAISKEVDQPQHF.